This TCR beta chain derives from a study of vaccination and CD4 T cells after COVID-19. Study-level background: Overlapping SARS-CoV-2, HCoV-NL63, HCoV-OC43 and HCoV-229E spike peptides stimulated the cells.

CDR3 length equals 15 residues. After removal of 0 bases from V and 7 bases from J, the junction contained 5 bases not matched to a gene. In germline, CDR1 is LGHDT, CDR2 YNNKEL (reference sequence). Worth noting for this clonotype: The antigen remains undetermined.

This sample's treatment: roughly ten-day PBMC culture with coronavirus spike peptide pools or control peptides (ViraFEST assay). Cultured CD4+ T cell DNA underwent sequencing with the Oncomine TCR Beta short-read assay. TCRdb fed the PCR reads into MiXCR, producing one record per CDR3 protein. The top ten clones hold roughly 9.1% of a sample with 18,000 or so distinct CDR3 sequences, more than 45% of them seen once. The specimen was CD4+ T cells from blood, cultured in vitro. The J gene is TRBJ1-5, the V gene TRBV3-1, with 8 bases lining up with TRBD1. This sequence was found in a human donor who had recovered from COVID-19. The DNA of the CDR3 is TGTGCCAGCAGCCAAGATCCGCAGGGGGCCCAGCCCCAGCATTTT. Amino acid sequence: CASSQDPQGAQPQHF.